These 3 T cell receptor beta chains came from one sample sequenced in a study of control samples from healthy donors and cancer patients (dated by TCRdb to about 2020). Libraries were prepared through the immunoSEQ multiplex PCR assay. Entries here come from immuneACCESS through TCRdb and include only in-frame sequences with V and J called. Some clones fail to appear in such tables; in the studies checked, an unresolved V gene covers under half of the shortfall, and the cause of the remainder is unknown. This sample has 100,000 to 120,000 clones in its table, and around nine tenths of those were observed once. In total, the top ten clones hold roughly 3.7% of the sample. What was sequenced was PBMCs. These receptors came from a woman between 55 and 75 years old with lung cancer.

Only a few counts were recorded for this clone. V usage is TRBV19 and J usage is TRBJ2-5; D unresolved. The CDR3 has 15 residues. V was pared by 5 bases and J by 5 bases, with 18 bases between. Germline V CDR1 and CDR2: LNHDA, SQIVND (reference sequence). As DNA, the CDR3 is TGTGCCAGTAGTCCGGACGATGTGGGTAGGGAGACCCAGTACTTC. Its protein product is CASSPDDVGRETQYF.

This clone was picked up a small number of times. The rearrangement links TRBV19 to TRBJ2-2; a weak D match, TRBD2 (6 bases). Trimming pared 3 bases from V and 7 bases from J, leaving 12 bases between. The CDR3 extends over 14 amino acids. CDR1 LNHDA and CDR2 SQIVND come from the germline V gene (reference sequence). CDR3 protein: CASSIRGGDGELFF. CDR3 nucleotides: TGTGCCAGTAGTATCCGGGGAGGCGACGGGGAGCTGTTTTTT.

V usage is TRBV6-5 and J usage is TRBJ1-1; 8 bases map to TRBD1. This CDR3 has 14 amino acids. CDR1 is MNHEY, CDR2 SVGAGI, per germline. Trimming removed 2 bases from V and 11 bases from J; junction bases left unmatched: 10. The CDR3 DNA is TGTGCCAGCAGTTACGGCTCAGCCCGGACAGGGGCTTTCTTT. As protein: CASSYGSARTGAFF.